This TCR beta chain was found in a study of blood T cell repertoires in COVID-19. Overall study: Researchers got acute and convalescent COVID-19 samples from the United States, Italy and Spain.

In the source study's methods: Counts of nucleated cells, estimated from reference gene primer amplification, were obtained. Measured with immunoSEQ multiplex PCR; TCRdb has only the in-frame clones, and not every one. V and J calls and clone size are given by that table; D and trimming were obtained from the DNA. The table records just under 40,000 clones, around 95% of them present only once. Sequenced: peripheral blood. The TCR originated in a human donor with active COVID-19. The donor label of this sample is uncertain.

The CDR3, as DNA: TGCGCCAGCAGCCCCGGGACGGGACTAAATGAGCAGTTCTTC. Translation gives CASSPGTGLNEQFF. The V and J genes are TRBV5-1 and TRBJ2-1; 7 nucleotides match TRBD2. J gave up 7 bases and V 4 bases, and 8 bases lay outside the gene matches. The CDR3 spans 14 residues. CDR1 and CDR2 from the germline V gene are SGHRS and YFSETQ.